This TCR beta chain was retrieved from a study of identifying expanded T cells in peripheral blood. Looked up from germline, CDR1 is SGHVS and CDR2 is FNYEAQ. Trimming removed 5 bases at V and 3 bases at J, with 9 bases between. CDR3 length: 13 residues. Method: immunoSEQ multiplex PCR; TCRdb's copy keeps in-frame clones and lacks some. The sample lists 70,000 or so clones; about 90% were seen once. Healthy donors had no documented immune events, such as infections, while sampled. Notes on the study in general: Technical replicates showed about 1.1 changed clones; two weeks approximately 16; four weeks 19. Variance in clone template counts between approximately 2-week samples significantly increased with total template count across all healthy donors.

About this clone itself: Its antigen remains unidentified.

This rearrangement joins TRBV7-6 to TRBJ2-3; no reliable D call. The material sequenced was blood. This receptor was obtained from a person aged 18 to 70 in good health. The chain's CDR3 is CASSPDPTDTQYF. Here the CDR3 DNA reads TGTGCCAGCAGCCCAGACCCGACAGATACGCAGTATTTT.